A single sample gave rise to the 26 T cell receptor beta chains below, sequenced in a study of T cells in Graves' hyperthyroidism and ophthalmopathy (dated 2019 in TCRdb). Library construction relied on multiplex PCR. TCRdb records Illumina HiSeq 2000 as the sequencer. Amplification of TCR beta CDR3 regions was carried out from RNA transcripts. The TCR CDR3 was subjected to a first round of RT-PCR using the HTBI primer set and the Qiagen OneStep RT-PCR kit. The public reads were quality trimmed at Q25 with fastp and then assembled into clones with MiXCR by TCRdb, keeping productive beta chains. One record per CDR3 amino acid sequence lists the most common genes and DNA. The sample includes around 600,000 distinct CDR3 sequences, with more than 12% observed a single time. The top ten clonotypes cover around 12% of the sample. Material for sequencing was blood. These receptors were taken from a woman in her forties or fifties with Graves' ophthalmopathy.

Many counts were recorded for this clonotype. The chain combines TRBV3-1 with TRBJ2-7; D call uncertain. Per the germline V gene, CDR1 is LGHDT and CDR2 is YNNKEL (reference sequence). This CDR3 spans 16 amino acids. Trimming took off 4 bases at V and 2 bases at J, with 18 bases between the two ends. The CDR3 coding sequence is TGTGCCAGCAGCCTCGAGATGGGCGTGAAGGCCTACGAGCAGTACTTC. It yields the protein CASSLEMGVKAYEQYF.

This clonotype was detected a few times. V is TRBV28 and J is TRBJ2-4; no reliable D call. The V gene lost 3 bases and the J gene lost 7 bases, with 7 bases spanning the gap. Looked up from germline, CDR1 is MDHEN and CDR2 is SYDVKM. CDR3 length: 12 amino acids. Here the CDR3 reads CASSFQSNIQYF. The CDR3, as DNA: TGTGCCAGCAGTTTCCAATCCAACATTCAGTACTTC.

This clonotype was recorded a few times. This sequence joins TRBV30 and TRBJ2-1; D remains ambiguous. The ends were cut back, 0 bases at V and 10 bases at J, with 7 bases in the middle. This CDR3 region has 11 residues. Germline V gene lookup returns CDR1 GTSNPN and CDR2 SVGIG (reference sequence). In nucleotides, the CDR3 is TGTGCCTGGAGTGTACTTAGAGAGCAGTTCTTC. Residues: CAWSVLREQFF.

This clonotype was picked up many times. This chain uses TRBV15 with TRBJ2-7; D may be TRBD1 or TRBD2 (5 bases each). The CDR3 contains 18 residues. Trimming took 5 bases from V and 0 from J, leaving 23 bases between them. The germline CDR1 and CDR2 sequences are LNHNV and YYDKDF (reference sequence). CDR3 DNA: TGTGCCACCAGCGGGGGACCGGGACCGACAAGCAGCTCCTACGAGCAGTACTTC. It specifies CATSGGPGPTSSSYEQYF.

This clonotype appeared a few times. DNA for the CDR3: TGTGCCACCAGTGATACGGACAGGGCGTTTGGCTACACCTTC. It yields the protein CATSDTDRAFGYTF. J is TRBJ1-2 and V is TRBV24-1; TRBD1 matches 8 bases. Germline V gene data show CDR1 as KGHDR and CDR2 as SFDVKD. CDR3 size: 14 residues. V lost 3 bases and J lost 7; bases outside the gene matches: 6.

A remark on this clonotype: With a much larger clone just one base away, this may be a read error. V gene TRBV7-3 combines with J gene TRBJ2-2; TRBD1 aligns across 8 bases. Looked up from germline, CDR1 is SGHTA and CDR2 is FQGTGA. The length of the CDR3 is 14 residues. CDR3 sequence (DNA): TGTGCCAGCAGACGGGACAGGAACGCCGGGGAGCTGTTTTTT. This translates into CASRRDRNAGELFF. The variable domain in full, with the rest retrieved from reference TRBV7-3 and TRBJ2-2, is GAGVSQTPSNKVTEKGKYVELRCDPISGHTALYWYRQSLGQGPEFLIYFQGTGAADDSGLPNDRFFAVRPEGSVSTLKIQRTERGDSAVYLCASRRDRNAGELFFGEGSRLTVL.

This clonotype showed up many times. The rearrangement joins TRBV28 to TRBJ2-3; D not certain. The CDR3 sequence is 12 residues long. V shed 11 bases and J shed 2 bases, with 11 bases lying between them. CDR1 is MDHEN and CDR2 is SYDVKM in the germline V gene. The CDR3 coding sequence is TGTGCCTCCGAGAGGACCACAGATACGCAGTATTTT. Protein: CASERTTDTQYF.

This clonotype was seen at least ten times. V gene TRBV20-1 combines with J gene TRBJ2-1, with 12 positions matching TRBD2. V was pared by 0 bases and J by 9 bases, with 9 bases of the junction left unmatched. The CDR3 has 16 amino acids. The germline V gene encodes CDR1 DFQATT and CDR2 SNEGSKA (reference sequence). Here the CDR3 reads CSARDGATSGSSEQFF. For the CDR3, the DNA is TGCAGTGCTAGAGATGGGGCGACTAGCGGGAGTAGTGAGCAGTTCTTC.

This clonotype was observed at least ten times. The rearrangement links TRBV28 to TRBJ2-3, with D possibly called TRBD1 or TRBD2 (6 bases each). The germline V gene encodes CDR1 MDHEN and CDR2 SYDVKM. The CDR3 runs 16 residues. Trimming cost V 1 base and J 0 bases, with 11 bases left between them. CDR3 sequence reads: CASSLLSGASTDTQYF. The DNA of the CDR3 is TGTGCCAGCAGTTTATTGTCGGGGGCGAGCACAGATACGCAGTATTTT. Together with reference TRBV28 and TRBJ2-3, the CDR3 gives the full variable domain: DVKVTQSSRYLVKRTGEKVFLECVQDMDHENMFWYRQDPGLGLRLIYFSYDVKMKEKGDIPEGYSVSREKKERFSLILESASTNQTSMYLCASSLLSGASTDTQYFGPGTRLTVL.

As concerns this clonotype: A much larger clone lies one base from this, so it may be a read error. The chain couples TRBV2 to TRBJ1-5, with D unresolved. Germline V gene lookup returns CDR1 SNHLY and CDR2 FYNNEI. Trimming shortened V by 6 bases and J by 2 bases, and 5 bases separated the two germline ends. The CDR3 contains 12 residues. CDR3 amino acids: CASRDGNQPQHF. CDR3 in DNA: TGTGCCAGCAGGGACGGCAATCAGCCCCAGCATTTT.

V usage is TRBV6-2 or TRBV6-3 and J usage is TRBJ2-7, with TRBD1 matching 8 bases. The CDR3 contains 15 residues. The V gene end was trimmed by 2 bases and the J gene end by 1 base; junction bases not matched to a gene: 4. Germline V CDR1 and CDR2: MNHEY, SVGEGT. DNA of the CDR3: TGTGCCAGCAGTTACCCCCGACAGGGGTCCTACGAGCAGTACTTC. Amino acids: CASSYPRQGSYEQYF.

This clonotype was recorded many times. V is TRBV24-1 and J is TRBJ2-1, with 10 bases matching TRBD1. The germline CDR1 and CDR2 sequences are KGHDR and SFDVKD. The CDR3 covers 19 residues. The junction had 11 bases not matched to a gene; V was cut back by 2 bases and J by 2 bases. The CDR3 here is CATSDSSPMGTGAYNEQFF. CDR3 DNA sequence: TGTGCCACCAGTGATTCCTCCCCCATGGGGACAGGGGCCTACAATGAGCAGTTCTTC.

V usage is TRBV9 and J usage is TRBJ2-2, with 8 bases identical to TRBD1. The CDR3 has 12 residues. Germline V gene sequence: CDR1 SGDLS, CDR2 YYNGEE. Unmatched junction bases numbered 1, after V lost 6 bases and J lost 6 bases. The CDR3 loop reads CASTGGSGELFF. As DNA, the CDR3 is TGTGCCAGCACAGGGGGCTCCGGGGAGCTGTTTTTT.

This clonotype was seen a handful of times. J is TRBJ2-7 and V is TRBV15; 7 bases map to TRBD1. Trimming took 8 bases from V and 1 from J; bases not matched to a gene: 8. Per germline, CDR1 LNHNV and CDR2 YYDKDF (reference sequence). The CDR3 is 14 amino acids. The CDR3 sequence is CATGETGDSYEQYF. DNA for the CDR3: TGTGCCACCGGCGAAACAGGGGATTCCTACGAGCAGTACTTC.

This clonotype was observed at least ten times. The rearrangement links TRBV5-1 to TRBJ2-7; 11 nucleotides match TRBD2. V lost 4 bases to trimming and J lost 0 bases; unmatched junction nucleotides: 9. Germline V gene data show CDR1 as SGHRS and CDR2 as YFSETQ. The CDR3 runs to 17 residues. The CDR3 sequence is CASSEDLSGRASYEQYF. The CDR3 coding sequence is TGCGCCAGCAGCGAAGACCTTAGCGGGAGGGCCTCCTACGAGCAGTACTTC.

The V call is TRBV28, the J call TRBJ2-1; D perhaps matches TRBD2 (6 bases). V was trimmed by 3 bases and J by 7 bases, leaving 13 bases between them. Germline V gene data show CDR1 as MDHEN and CDR2 as SYDVKM. The CDR3 runs 14 residues. This CDR3 reads CASSLAGLSNEQFF. CDR3 sequence (DNA): TGTGCCAGCAGTTTGGCGGGGTTGAGTAATGAGCAGTTCTTC.

V usage is TRBV5-1 and J usage is TRBJ2-2; a weak D match, TRBD2 (6 bases). Per the germline V gene, CDR1 is SGHRS and CDR2 is YFSETQ. This CDR3 spans 15 amino acids. V dropped 0 bases and J dropped 10 bases, with 16 bases sitting between them. In nucleotides, the CDR3 is TGCGCCAGCAGCTTGGTAGCTGGCGGGGATGAGGAGCTGTTTTTT. It is translated as CASSLVAGGDEELFF.

V is TRBV5-1 and J is TRBJ2-5; D might be TRBD2 (6 bases). The CDR3 totals 14 residues. From germline, CDR1 is SGHRS and CDR2 YFSETQ. The ends were cut back, 4 bases at V and 5 bases at J, with 15 bases in the middle. The CDR3 bases are TGCGCCAGCAGCCCAACGGACTATTTTGAGACCCAGTACTTC. Its protein product is CASSPTDYFETQYF.

V is TRBV7-3 and J is TRBJ2-5; 11 bases agree with TRBD2. V trimming: 5 bases; J trimming: 3 bases; junction bases outside the gene matches: 2. CDR1 and CDR2 (germline): SGHTA, FQGTGA. The CDR3 totals 14 residues. DNA for the CDR3: TGTGCCAGCAGCATACTAGCGGGAGAAGAGACCCAGTACTTC. Translated, it gives CASSILAGEETQYF.

This clonotype was observed at least ten times. The chain joins TRBV11-2 to TRBJ2-3, with TRBD2 identical over 10 bases. CDR1 and CDR2 from the germline V gene are SGHAT and FQNNGV. The trim removed 8 bases at V and 4 bases at J, leaving 9 bases unmatched. CDR3 length equals 15 residues. This chain's CDR3 is CASDLGLAGADTQYF. DNA for the CDR3: TGTGCCAGCGATCTGGGGCTAGCGGGAGCAGATACGCAGTATTTT.

This clonotype turned up a few times. The chain employs TRBV10-3 and TRBJ2-1, with 8 bases identical to TRBD2. Germline loops: CDR1 ENHRY, CDR2 SYGVKD. CDR3 length: 20 residues. The V gene end was trimmed by 4 bases and the J gene end by 5 bases; junction bases not matched to a gene: 22. CDR3 nucleotide sequence: TGTGCCATCAGTGGGGCCTTTACCACTAGCGGATCAAGTCGGGACAATGAGCAGTTCTTC. It translates to CAISGAFTTSGSSRDNEQFF.

This clonotype was observed many times. V is TRBV5-1 and J is TRBJ2-2; D is perhaps TRBD1 (6 bases). V gave up 4 bases and J gave up 5 bases, with 12 bases separating them. CDR3 length: 14 amino acids. The V gene's germline CDR1 is SGHRS and CDR2 YFSETQ. CDR3 loop: CASSTTGSTGELFF. The CDR3 coding sequence is TGCGCCAGCAGCACCACAGGGTCGACCGGGGAGCTGTTTTTT.

The V call is TRBV12-5, the J call TRBJ1-5; D gene unclear. Looked up from germline, CDR1 is LGHNT and CDR2 is FRNRAP. Trimming removed 6 bases at V and 4 bases at J, with 7 bases between. This CDR3 spans 12 amino acids. CDR3 amino acids: CASGNRNQPQHF. CDR3 DNA sequence: TGTGCTAGTGGGAACAGAAATCAGCCCCAGCATTTT.

This clonotype has only a few counts. The chain links TRBV19 to TRBJ2-3; 7 nucleotides line up with TRBD1. The V gene end was trimmed by 2 bases and the J gene end by 0 bases; junction bases not matched to a gene: 5. Germline V gene sequence: CDR1 LNHDA, CDR2 SQIVND (reference sequence). The CDR3 has 16 residues. CDR3 coding DNA: TGTGCCAGTAGTATAAACAGGGGAATAAGCACAGATACGCAGTATTTT. Its protein is CASSINRGISTDTQYF.

This clonotype was detected ten times or more. V and J are TRBV9 and TRBJ1-1; 9 nucleotides align to TRBD1. V shed 4 bases, J shed 10 bases, and the junction held 14 bases outside the gene matches. Germline-derived CDR1 and CDR2 are SGDLS and YYNGEE. The CDR3 runs to 15 residues. Written as DNA, the CDR3 is TGTGCCAGCAGCACGACGGCGGGACAGGGCTTCGGAGCTTTCTTT. This sequence encodes CASSTTAGQGFGAFF.

The V call is TRBV19, the J call TRBJ1-3; maybe TRBD1 (6 bases). The CDR3 extends over 13 amino acids. Germline values: CDR1 LNHDA, CDR2 SQIVND (reference sequence). V lost 5 bases to trimming and J lost 2 bases, with 7 bases between them. CDR3 DNA sequence: TGTGCCAGTAGTGCAGGGGCTGGAAACACCATATATTTT. Amino acid sequence: CASSAGAGNTIYF.